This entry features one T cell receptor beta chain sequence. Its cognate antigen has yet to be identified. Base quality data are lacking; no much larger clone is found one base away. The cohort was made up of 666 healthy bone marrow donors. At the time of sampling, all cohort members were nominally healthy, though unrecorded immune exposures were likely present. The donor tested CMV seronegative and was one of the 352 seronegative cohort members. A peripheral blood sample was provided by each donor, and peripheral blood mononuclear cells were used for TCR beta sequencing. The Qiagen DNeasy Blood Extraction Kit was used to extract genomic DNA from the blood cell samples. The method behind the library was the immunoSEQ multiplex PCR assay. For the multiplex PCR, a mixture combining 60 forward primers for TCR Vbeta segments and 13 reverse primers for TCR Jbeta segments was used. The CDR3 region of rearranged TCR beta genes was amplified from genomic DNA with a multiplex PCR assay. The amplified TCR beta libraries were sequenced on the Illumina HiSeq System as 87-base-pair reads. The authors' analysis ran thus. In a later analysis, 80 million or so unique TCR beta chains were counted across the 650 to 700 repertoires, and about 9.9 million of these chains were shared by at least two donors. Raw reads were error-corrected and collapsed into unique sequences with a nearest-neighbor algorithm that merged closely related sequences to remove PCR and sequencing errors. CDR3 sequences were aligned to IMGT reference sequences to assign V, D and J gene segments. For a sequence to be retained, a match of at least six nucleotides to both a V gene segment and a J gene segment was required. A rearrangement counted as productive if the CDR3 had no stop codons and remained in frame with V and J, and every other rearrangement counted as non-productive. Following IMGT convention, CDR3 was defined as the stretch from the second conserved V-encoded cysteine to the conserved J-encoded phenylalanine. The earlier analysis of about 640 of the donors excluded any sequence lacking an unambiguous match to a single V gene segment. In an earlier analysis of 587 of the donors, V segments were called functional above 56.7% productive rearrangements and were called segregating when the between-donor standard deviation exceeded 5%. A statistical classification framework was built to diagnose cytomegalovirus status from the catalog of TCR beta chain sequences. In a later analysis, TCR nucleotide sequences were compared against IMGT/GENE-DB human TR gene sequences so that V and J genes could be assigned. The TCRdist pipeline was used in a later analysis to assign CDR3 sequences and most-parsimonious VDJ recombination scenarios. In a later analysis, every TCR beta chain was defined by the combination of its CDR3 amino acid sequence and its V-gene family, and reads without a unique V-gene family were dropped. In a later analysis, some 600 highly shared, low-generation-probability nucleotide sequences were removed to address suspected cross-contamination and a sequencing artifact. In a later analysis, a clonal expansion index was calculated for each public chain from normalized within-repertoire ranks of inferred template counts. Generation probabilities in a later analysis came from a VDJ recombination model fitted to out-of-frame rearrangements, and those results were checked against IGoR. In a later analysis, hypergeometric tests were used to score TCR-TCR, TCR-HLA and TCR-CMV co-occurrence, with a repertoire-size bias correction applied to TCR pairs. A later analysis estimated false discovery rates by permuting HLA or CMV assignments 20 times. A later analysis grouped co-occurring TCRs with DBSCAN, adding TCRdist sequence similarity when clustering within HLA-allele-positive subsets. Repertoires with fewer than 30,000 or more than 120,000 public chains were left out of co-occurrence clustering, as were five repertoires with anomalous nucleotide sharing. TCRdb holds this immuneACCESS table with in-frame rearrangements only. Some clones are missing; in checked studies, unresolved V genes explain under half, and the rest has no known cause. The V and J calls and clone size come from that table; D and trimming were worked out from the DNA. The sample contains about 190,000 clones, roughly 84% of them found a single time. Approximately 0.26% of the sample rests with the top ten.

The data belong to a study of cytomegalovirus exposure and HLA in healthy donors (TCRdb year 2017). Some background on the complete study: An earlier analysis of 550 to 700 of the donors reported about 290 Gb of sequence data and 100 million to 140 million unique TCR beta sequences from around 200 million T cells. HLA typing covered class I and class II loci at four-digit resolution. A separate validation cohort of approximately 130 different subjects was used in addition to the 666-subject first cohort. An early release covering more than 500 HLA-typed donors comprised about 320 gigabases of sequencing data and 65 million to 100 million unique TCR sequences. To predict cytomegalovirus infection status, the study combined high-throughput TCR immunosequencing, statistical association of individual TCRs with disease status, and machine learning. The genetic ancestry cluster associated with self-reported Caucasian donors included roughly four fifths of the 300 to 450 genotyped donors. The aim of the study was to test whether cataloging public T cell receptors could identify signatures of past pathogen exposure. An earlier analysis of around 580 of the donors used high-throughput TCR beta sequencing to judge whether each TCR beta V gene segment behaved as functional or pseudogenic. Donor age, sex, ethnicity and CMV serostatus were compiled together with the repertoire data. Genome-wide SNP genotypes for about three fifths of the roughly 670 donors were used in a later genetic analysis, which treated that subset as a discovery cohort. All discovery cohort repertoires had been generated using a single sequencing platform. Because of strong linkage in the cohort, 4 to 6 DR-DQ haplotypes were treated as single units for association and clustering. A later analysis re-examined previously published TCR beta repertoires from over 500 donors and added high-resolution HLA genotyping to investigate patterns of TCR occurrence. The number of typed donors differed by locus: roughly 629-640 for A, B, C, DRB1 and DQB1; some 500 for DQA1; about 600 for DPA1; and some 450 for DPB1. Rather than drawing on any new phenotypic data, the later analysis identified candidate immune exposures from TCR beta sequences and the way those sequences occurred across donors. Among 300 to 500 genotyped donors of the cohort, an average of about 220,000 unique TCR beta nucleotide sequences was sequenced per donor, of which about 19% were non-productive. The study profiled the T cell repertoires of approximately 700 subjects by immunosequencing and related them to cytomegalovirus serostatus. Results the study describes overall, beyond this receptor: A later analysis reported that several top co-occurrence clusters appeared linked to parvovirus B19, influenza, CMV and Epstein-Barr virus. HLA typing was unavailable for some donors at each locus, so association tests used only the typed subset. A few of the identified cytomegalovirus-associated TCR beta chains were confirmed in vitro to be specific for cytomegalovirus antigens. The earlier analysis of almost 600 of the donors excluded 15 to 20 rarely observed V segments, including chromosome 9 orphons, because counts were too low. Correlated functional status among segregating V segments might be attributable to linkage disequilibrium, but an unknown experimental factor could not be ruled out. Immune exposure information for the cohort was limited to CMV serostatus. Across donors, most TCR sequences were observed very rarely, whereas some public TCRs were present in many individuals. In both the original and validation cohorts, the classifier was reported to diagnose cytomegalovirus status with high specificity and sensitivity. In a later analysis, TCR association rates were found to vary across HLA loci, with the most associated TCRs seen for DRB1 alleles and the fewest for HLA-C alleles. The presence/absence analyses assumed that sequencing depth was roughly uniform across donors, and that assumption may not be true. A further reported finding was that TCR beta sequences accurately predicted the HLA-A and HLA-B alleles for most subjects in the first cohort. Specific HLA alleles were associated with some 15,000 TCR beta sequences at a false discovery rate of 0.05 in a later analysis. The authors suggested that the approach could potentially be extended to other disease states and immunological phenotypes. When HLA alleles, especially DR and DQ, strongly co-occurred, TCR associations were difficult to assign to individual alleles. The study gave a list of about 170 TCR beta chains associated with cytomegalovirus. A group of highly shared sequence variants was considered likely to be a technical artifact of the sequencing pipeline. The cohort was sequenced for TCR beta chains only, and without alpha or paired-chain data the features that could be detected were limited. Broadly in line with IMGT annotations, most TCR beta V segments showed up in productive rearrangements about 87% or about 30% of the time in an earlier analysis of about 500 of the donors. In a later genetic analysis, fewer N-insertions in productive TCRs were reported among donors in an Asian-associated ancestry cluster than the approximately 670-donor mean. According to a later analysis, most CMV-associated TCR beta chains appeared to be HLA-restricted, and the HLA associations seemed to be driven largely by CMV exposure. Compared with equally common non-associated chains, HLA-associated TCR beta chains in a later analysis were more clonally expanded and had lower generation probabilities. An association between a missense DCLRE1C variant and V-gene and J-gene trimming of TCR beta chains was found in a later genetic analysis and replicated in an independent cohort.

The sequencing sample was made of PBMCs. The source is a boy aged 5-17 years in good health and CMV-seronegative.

The DNA reads TGTGCCAGCAGTGGGGTGCGGGAGACCCAGTACTTC. Its product reads: CASSGVRETQYF. The chain was built from TRBV2 and TRBJ2-5; a confident D gene designation cannot be given. The germline V gene supplies CDR1 SNHLY and CDR2 FYNNEI. V is reduced by 4 bases and J by 5 bases, leaving a spacing of 8 bases between them. Spanning cysteine to phenylalanine, the CDR3 consists of 12 amino acids. Only the CDR3 DNA is retained, 36 bases long and in frame from the first base.